This T cell receptor (beta chain) emerged from a study of cytomegalovirus exposure and HLA in healthy donors. Whole-study findings and limits: The study designated 150 to 200 TCR beta chains cytomegalovirus-associated. TCR beta sequences reportedly predicted most subjects' HLA-A and HLA-B alleles accurately.

This CDR3 spans 15 amino acids. V lost 0 bases, J lost 4 bases, and 5 bases stayed unmatched. The germline gives CDR1 SGHRS, CDR2 YFSETQ. As to this clone: Its antigen is unidentified.

Use of 60 Vbeta and 13 Jbeta primers characterized the PCR. The data were produced by immunoSEQ multiplex PCR, yet TCRdb's version contains in-frame clones alone and is incomplete. The table includes approximately 170,000 clones, roughly 80% detected once. The sequence was obtained from a man aged 45 to 65 in good health and CMV-seropositive. The sample consisted of PBMCs. The chain has TRBV5-1 and TRBJ2-5; 8 nucleotides match TRBD2. The CDR3 loop reads CASSLAPGGAETQYF. The CDR3 DNA reads as TGCGCCAGCAGCTTGGCCCCGGGGGGGGCAGAGACCCAGTACTTC.